This T cell receptor beta chain was identified in a study of Tregs in tolerant kidney transplant recipients. Overall study results and limits: Tregs expanded with activated donor B cells seemed most donor-specific. Biological reproducibility was not directly addressed, but technical replication error appeared minimal. The small number of patients limits these findings pending further validation.

A remark on this clone: What it binds is not known.

There are 14 residues in the CDR3. Germline values: CDR1 LGHNA, CDR2 YNFKEQ. The ends were cut back, 0 bases at V and 8 bases at J, with 13 bases in the middle. Some clones are missing from TCRdb's copy, which holds only in-frame ones; the method was immunoSEQ multiplex PCR. The sample has around 230,000 clones, more than 65% seen once; the top ten hold about 0.68%. Thawed PBMCs were FACS-sorted into unstimulated CD4+CD25+CD127- regulatory T cells, CD4+CD25- non-regulatory cells, CD4 and CD8 cells. The clonotype was recovered from a human donor in good health. This chain joins TRBV4-2 and TRBJ1-2; no definite D call. The sequenced material came from CD4+ T cells from blood. As DNA, the CDR3 is TGTGCCAGCAGCCAAGAGGAGGGAAGTCGCGGCTACACCTTC. It codes for CASSQEEGSRGYTF.